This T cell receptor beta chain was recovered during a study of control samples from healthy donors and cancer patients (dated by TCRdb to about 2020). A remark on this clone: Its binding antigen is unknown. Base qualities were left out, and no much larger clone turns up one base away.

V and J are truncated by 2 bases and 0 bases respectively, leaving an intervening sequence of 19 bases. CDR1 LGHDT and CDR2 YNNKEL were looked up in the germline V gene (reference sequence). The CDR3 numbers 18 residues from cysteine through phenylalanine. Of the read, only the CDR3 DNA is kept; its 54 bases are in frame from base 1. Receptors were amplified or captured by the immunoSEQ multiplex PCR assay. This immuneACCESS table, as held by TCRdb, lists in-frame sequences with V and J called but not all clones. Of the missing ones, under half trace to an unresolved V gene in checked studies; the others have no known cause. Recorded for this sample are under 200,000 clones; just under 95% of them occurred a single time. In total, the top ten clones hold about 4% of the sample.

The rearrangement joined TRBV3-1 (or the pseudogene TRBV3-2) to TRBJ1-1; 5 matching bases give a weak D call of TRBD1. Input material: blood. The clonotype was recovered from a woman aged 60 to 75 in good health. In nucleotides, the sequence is TGTGCCAGCAGCCAATCCCGTCCGGGGGTCTGCATGAACACTGAAGCTTTCTTT. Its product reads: CASSQSRPGVCMNTEAFF.